This T cell receptor (beta chain) was sequenced for a study of blood T cell repertoires in COVID-19. The data were produced by immunoSEQ multiplex PCR, yet TCRdb's version contains in-frame clones alone and is incomplete. The table records a few hundred thousand clones, more than 70% of them present only once. The CDR3 covers 13 residues. Germline V CDR1 and CDR2: SGHRS, YFSETQ. Trimming took 4 bases from V and 6 from J; bases not matched to a gene: 3. The TCR was taken from a woman between 35 and 50 years old with acute COVID-19. Sequencing input: PBMCs or T cells enriched from blood (not recorded which). The rearrangement joins TRBV5-1 to TRBJ1-4, with 7 bases lining up with TRBD1. The chain's CDR3 is CASSKTGDEKLFF. The CDR3 DNA sequence: TGCGCCAGCAGCAAAACAGGGGATGAAAAACTGTTTTTT.